This T cell receptor beta chain was sequenced in a study of immune evolution from preneoplasia to lung adenocarcinoma. The protocol was immunoSEQ multiplex PCR, while the TCRdb copy is restricted to in-frame clones and leaves out a portion. The repertoire holds roughly 4,800 clones, over 75% seen once, with around 2.3% in the top ten. Germline V CDR1 and CDR2: DFQATT, SNEGSKA (reference sequence). Trimming stripped 3 bases from V and 3 bases from J, with 5 bases between. The CDR3 spans 11 residues. The source material was FFPE atypical adenomatous hyperplasia tissue from the lung. Subset here: atypical adenomatous hyperplasia (AAH), lung preneoplasia. The clonotype comes from a person aged 70 to 85 with lung adenocarcinoma. V is TRBV20-1 and J is TRBJ1-1, with D hard to call. The CDR3 here is CSASRDTEAFF. The CDR3 DNA reads as TGCAGTGCTAGTAGGGACACTGAAGCTTTCTTT.